The T cell receptor (beta chain) described here comes from a study of response to subunit inactivated influenza vaccine (dated by TCRdb to 2016 to 2018). Looking at the study overall: Deep quantitative T cell receptor repertoire profiling was used in the study to track responses to a trivalent subunit inactivated influenza vaccine.

This clonotype was counted a single time. Its binding antigen is unknown. Base qualities are not recorded, but no much larger clone differs from it by a single base. One read yields weak evidence. Receptor libraries were prepared by RT-PCR. Sequencing used an Illumina HiSeq 2500. TCRdb trimmed the raw reads at Q25, called clones with MiXCR and kept productive beta chains. Identical CDR3 protein sequences are pooled into one entry, listed with their most common genes and DNA. The sample profile shows around 790,000 distinct CDR3 sequences; approximately 21% of them were found once. About a tenth of the sample goes to the ten largest clones. Cut back by 0 bases and 0 bases, the V and J ends lie 11 bases apart. The CDR3 spans 16 residues, from the cysteine through the phenylalanine. Of all the DNA, just the CDR3 is kept, 48 bases in frame from base 1. Per the germline V gene, SGHRS is the CDR1 and YFSETQ is the CDR2.

The full study reports these points: According to the authors, only a limited number of new T cells may be recruited by each seasonal influenza vaccination.

The sequence was collected from a man in his forties or fifties who received an inactivated influenza vaccine. Donor details come from another sample of the same person, matched by shared clones. The sequence joins TRBV5-1 to TRBJ2-3; a weak D assignment points to TRBD2 (7 bases agree). The sample here was PBMCs from blood, taken more than 4 days after vaccination. The nucleotides read TGCGCCAGCAGCTTGGCCGGGGGGCTTAGCACAGATACGCAGTATTTT. It translates as CASSLAGGLSTDTQYF.